The T cell receptor beta chain under discussion was sequenced for a study of blood T cell repertoires in COVID-19. Background on the study: Researchers got acute and convalescent COVID-19 samples from the United States, Italy and Spain. From T cells, B-cell-depleted T cells, or PBMCs came the material, which was cDNA or gDNA.

As handled by the study authors: Scientists estimated how many nucleated cells there were by amplifying reference gene primers. Clones were sequenced by immunoSEQ multiplex PCR, and TCRdb holds only the in-frame ones, with some missing. V and J calls and clone size are as listed in that table; D and trimming were resolved from the DNA. The table lists tens of thousands of clones, about nine tenths of them singletons. The clonotype originates from a human donor in a cohort sampled during active COVID-19. Sequenced: peripheral blood.

The chain's CDR3 is CASRNKWEGTEAFF. For the CDR3, the DNA is TGTGCCAGCAGGAACAAATGGGAGGGCACTGAAGCTTTCTTT. The chain recombines TRBV6-5 with TRBJ1-1; D gene uncertain. From germline, CDR1 is MNHEY and CDR2 SVGAGI. This CDR3 spans 14 amino acids. Trimming took off 6 bases at V and 4 bases at J, with 15 bases between the two ends.